Following are 8 T cell receptor beta chains from one sample sequenced in a study of shared clonotypes between healthy human individuals (TCRdb year 2020). CD8 naive samples were CD45RO-negative cells positively selected for CCR7, giving a CD45RA+CCR7+ population that excluded TemRA cells. Library creation used the immunoSEQ multiplex PCR assay. Sourced from immuneACCESS, this table was stored by TCRdb with only in-frame sequences that have V and J called. A share of the clones is absent; for the studies checked, an unresolved V gene accounts for under half, and the remainder has no known explanation. The sample table lists roughly 2,000,000 clones, over 85% of them with a count of one. The ten most abundant clones make up 0.9% to 1.5% of the sample. The source material was naive CD8+ T cells sorted from blood. The cell subset or site label on this specimen signifies: CD45RA+CCR7+. The source is a young man in good health.

J is TRBJ1-2 and V is TRBV6-6; the match to TRBD1 covers 9 bases. The germline gives CDR1 MNHNY, CDR2 SVGAGI (reference sequence). The CDR3 contains 14 residues. With V trimmed by 1 base and J by 6 bases, 3 bases remained unmatched. The CDR3 nucleotides read TGTGCCAGCAGTTACTGGGGACAGGGTGATGGCTACACCTTC. This encodes CASSYWGQGDGYTF.

The J gene is TRBJ2-7, the V gene TRBV7-6; unclear D gene. Trimming left V 3 bases short and J 3 bases short, with 9 bases between. This CDR3 spans 13 amino acids. CDR1 is SGHVS and CDR2 is FNYEAQ in the germline V gene. The CDR3 coding sequence is TGTGCCAGCAGCTTGGCAGCACGCTACGAGCAGTACTTC. Translating it yields CASSLAARYEQYF. The full variable domain, rest sourced from reference TRBV7-6 and TRBJ2-7, is GAGVSQSPRYKVTKRGQDVALRCDPISGHVSLYWYRQALGQGPEFLTYFNYEAQQDKSGLPNDRFSAERPEGSISTLTIQRTEQRDSAMYRCASSLAARYEQYFGPGTRLTVT.

The CDR3 sequence: CSAQSPSNDLAGELFF. Here the CDR3 DNA reads TGCAGCGCCCAATCCCCCTCCAATGACCTCGCCGGGGAGCTGTTTTTT. The V call is TRBV29-1, the J call TRBJ2-2; the D is unclear. This CDR3 spans 16 amino acids. CDR1 is SQVTM and CDR2 is ANQGSEA in the germline V gene. V was shortened by 7 bases and J by 6 bases, with 24 bases between the two germline ends.

V usage is TRBV6-1 and J usage is TRBJ2-7; no clear D gene. The germline gives CDR1 MNHNS, CDR2 SASEGT. The ends were cut back, 7 bases at V and 6 bases at J, with 19 bases in the middle. This CDR3 has 14 residues. The CDR3 loop is CASTDFADSREQYF. The DNA for the CDR3 is TGTGCCAGCACCGACTTTGCCGACTCGCGCGAGCAGTACTTC.

The chain uses TRBV23-1 and TRBJ2-7, with TRBD2 as a possible D gene (6 bases). TRBV23-1 is labeled an ORF, and its function is uncertain. Deletions cut 4 bases from V and 3 bases from J, with 16 bases between. This CDR3 spans 15 amino acids. The DNA of the CDR3 is TGCGCCAGCAGTCGGCAATCTGGAGGGTTCTACGAGCAGTACTTC. Translating it yields CASSRQSGGFYEQYF.

This sequence joins TRBV5-4 and TRBJ1-2, with a weak D call TRBD1 (6 bases). The CDR3 has 14 amino acids. Germline V gene lookup returns CDR1 SGHNT and CDR2 YYREEE (reference sequence). The V end lost 10 bases, the J end lost 6 bases, and 22 bases lay between the germline ends. CDR3 loop: CAQAWQGTADGYTF. CDR3 nucleotide sequence: TGTGCCCAAGCTTGGCAGGGGACCGCGGATGGCTACACCTTC.

J is TRBJ2-7 and V is TRBV4-3; 7 bases agree with TRBD1. Germline assignment: CDR1 LGHNA and CDR2 YSLEER. The CDR3 extends over 13 amino acids. V was pared by 0 bases and J by 6 bases, with 2 bases of the junction left unmatched. The CDR3 DNA reads as TGCGCCAGCAGCCAAGATACAGGGGTCGAGCAGTACTTC. Protein: CASSQDTGVEQYF.

The V call is TRBV27, the J call TRBJ2-5; 12 nucleotides align to TRBD2. Germline assignment: CDR1 MNHEY and CDR2 SMNVEV (reference sequence). J lost 3 bases, V lost 3 bases, and 5 bases had no gene match. There are 16 residues in the CDR3. The CDR3 loop reads CASSFYTSGGKETQYF. CDR3 DNA sequence: TGTGCCAGCAGTTTTTATACTAGCGGGGGGAAAGAGACCCAGTACTTC.